These 12 T cell receptor beta chains share one sample of origin, sequenced in a study of cytomegalovirus exposure and HLA in healthy donors. 60 Vbeta and 13 Jbeta primers were used in PCR. Clones were sequenced by immunoSEQ multiplex PCR, and TCRdb holds only the in-frame ones, with some missing. Its table lists just under 60,000 clones. The sequenced sample consisted of PBMCs. The receptors derive from a male donor in good health and CMV-seronegative.

The chain employs TRBV18 and TRBJ2-5; the match to TRBD1 covers 9 bases. The V gene's germline CDR1 is KGHSH and CDR2 LQKENI. V lost 0 bases, J lost 2 bases, and 1 base stayed unmatched. This CDR3 region has 15 residues. The CDR3 DNA is TGTGCCAGCTCACCACCTGGGACAGGGCAAGAGACCCAGTACTTC. It is translated as CASSPPGTGQETQYF.

The rearrangement joins TRBV30 to TRBJ2-1; perhaps TRBD1 as D (6 bases). V was shortened by 5 bases and J by 3 bases, with 8 bases between the two germline ends. Germline CDR1 GTSNPN, CDR2 SVGIG (reference sequence). The CDR3 extends over 12 amino acids. In DNA, the CDR3 is TGTGCCTGGGCGGACAGCTACAATGAGCAGTTCTTC. It yields the protein CAWADSYNEQFF. The full variable domain, with the rest looked up from reference TRBV30 and TRBJ2-1, is SQTIHQWPATLVQPVGSPLSLECTVEGTSNPNLYWYRQAAGRGLQLLFYSVGIGQISSEVPQNLSASRPQDRQFILSSKKLLLSDSGFYLCAWADSYNEQFFGPGTRLTVL.

The chain uses TRBV7-9 and TRBJ1-3, with no clear D. The CDR3 runs 12 residues. V lost 5 bases, J lost 8 bases, and 10 bases lay in between. Germline V gives CDR1 SEHNR, CDR2 FQNEAQ (reference sequence). The CDR3: CASSRVPDTIYF. Written as DNA, the CDR3 is TGTGCCAGCAGCCGTGTCCCGGACACCATATATTTT.

V gene TRBV7-9 combines with J gene TRBJ1-3, with TRBD1 as a possible D gene (5 bases). V was clipped by 4 bases and J by 4 bases, with 14 bases between them. The V gene's germline CDR1 is SEHNR and CDR2 FQNEAQ (reference sequence). The CDR3 is 15 amino acids. CDR3 region: CASSYRTQRGNTIYF. In nucleotides, the CDR3 is TGTGCCAGCAGCTACAGGACACAAAGGGGAAACACCATATATTTT.

Remarks on this clone: The junction does not match germline at one end; this may be a read error. V usage is TRBV5-1 and J usage is TRBJ2-3, with D tentatively TRBD1 (5 bases). The CDR3 length is 14 residues. The germline V gene encodes CDR1 SGHRS and CDR2 YFSETQ. CDR3: CASSLGQRTDKQYF. DNA for the CDR3: TGCGCCAGCAGCTTGGGACAGCGCACAGATAAGCAGTATTTT.

This chain links TRBV28 with TRBJ2-7; D ambiguous. The CDR3 has 15 residues. Germline V lookup: CDR1 MDHEN, CDR2 SYDVKM. Trimming took 3 bases from V and 2 from J, leaving 14 bases between them. The CDR3 sequence: CASSLTGTSAYEQYF. Written as DNA, the CDR3 is TGTGCCAGCAGTTTGACTGGAACAAGCGCCTACGAGCAGTACTTC.

This chain joins TRBV5-1 and TRBJ1-3; D ambiguous. The germline V and J ends were trimmed by 0 bases and 4 bases, with 8 bases remaining between them. The V gene's germline CDR1 is SGHRS and CDR2 YFSETQ. The CDR3 extends over 14 amino acids. The CDR3 protein is CASSLGYSGNTIYF. In DNA form, the CDR3 reads TGCGCCAGCAGCTTGGGGTACTCGGGAAACACCATATATTTT.

The CDR3 protein is CASSTGLGFEQFF. The CDR3 region has the DNA TGTGCCAGCAGCACGGGACTAGGATTCGAGCAGTTCTTC. This chain links TRBV5-8 with TRBJ2-1; 8 bases match TRBD2. The J segment lost 10 bases and the V segment lost 4 bases, leaving 7 bases of the junction unmatched. The CDR3 covers 13 residues. Germline V lookup: CDR1 SGHTS, CDR2 YDEGEE.

The rearrangement links TRBV10-2 to TRBJ1-5, with D perhaps TRBD1 (6 bases). The V and J ends lost 2 bases and 4 bases respectively, with 9 bases between them. Germline CDR1 is WSHSY and CDR2 is SAAADI. The CDR3 is made up of 14 amino acids. The CDR3 is CASSETGWNQPQHF. CDR3 nucleotides: TGCGCCAGCAGTGAGACAGGGTGGAATCAGCCCCAGCATTTT.

The rearrangement links TRBV7-8 to TRBJ2-6; the match to TRBD1 covers 7 bases. This CDR3 spans 18 amino acids. Trimming at V came to 5 bases and at J to 0 bases, leaving 10 bases not matched to a gene. CDR1 SGHVS and CDR2 FQNEAQ come from the germline V gene. DNA for the CDR3: TGTGCCAGCAGCCCGAGACCGGGACAGCCCTCTGGGGCCAACGTCCTGACTTTC. Translation gives CASSPRPGQPSGANVLTF.

The chain links TRBV5-1 to TRBJ2-5; 8 nucleotides align to TRBD1. Germline V gene data show CDR1 as SGHRS and CDR2 as YFSETQ. Trimming cost V 1 base and J 4 bases; bases outside gene matches: 3. This CDR3 has 14 amino acids. CDR3 in DNA: TGCGCCAGCAGCTTGCAGGGGGCGGGAGAGACCCAGTACTTC. This codes for CASSLQGAGETQYF.

The chain has TRBV19 and TRBJ1-4; no reliable D call. This CDR3 has 16 residues. CDR1 is LNHDA, CDR2 SQIVND, per germline (reference sequence). V was cut by 7 bases and J by 3 bases, with 18 bases left in between. The CDR3 reads CASMDPSRTSNEKLFF. The CDR3 nucleotides are TGTGCCAGTATGGATCCCTCCAGGACTTCTAATGAAAAACTGTTTTTT.